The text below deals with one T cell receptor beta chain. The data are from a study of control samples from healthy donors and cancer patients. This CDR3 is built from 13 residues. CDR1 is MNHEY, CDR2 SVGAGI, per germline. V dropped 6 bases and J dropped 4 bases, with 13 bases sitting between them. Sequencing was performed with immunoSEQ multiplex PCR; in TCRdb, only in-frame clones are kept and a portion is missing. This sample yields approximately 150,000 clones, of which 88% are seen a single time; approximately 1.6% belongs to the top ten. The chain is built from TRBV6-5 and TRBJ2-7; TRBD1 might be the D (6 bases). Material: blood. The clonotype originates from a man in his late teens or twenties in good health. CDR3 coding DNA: TGTGCCAGCAGGGGGACAACTATTTACGAGCAGTACTTC. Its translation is CASRGTTIYEQYF.